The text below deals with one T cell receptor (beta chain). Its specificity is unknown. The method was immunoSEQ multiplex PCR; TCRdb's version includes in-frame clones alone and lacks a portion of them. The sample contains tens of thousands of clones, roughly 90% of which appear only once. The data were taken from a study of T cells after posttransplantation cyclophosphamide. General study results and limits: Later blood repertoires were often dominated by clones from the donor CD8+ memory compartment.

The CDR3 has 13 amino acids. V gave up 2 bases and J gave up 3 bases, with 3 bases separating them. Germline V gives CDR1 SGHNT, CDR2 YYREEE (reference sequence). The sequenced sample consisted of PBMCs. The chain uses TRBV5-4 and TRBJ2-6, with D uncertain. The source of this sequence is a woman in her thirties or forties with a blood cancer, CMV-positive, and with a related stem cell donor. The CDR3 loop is CASSFIGANVLTF. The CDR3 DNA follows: TGTGCCAGCAGCTTCATTGGGGCCAACGTCCTGACTTTC.